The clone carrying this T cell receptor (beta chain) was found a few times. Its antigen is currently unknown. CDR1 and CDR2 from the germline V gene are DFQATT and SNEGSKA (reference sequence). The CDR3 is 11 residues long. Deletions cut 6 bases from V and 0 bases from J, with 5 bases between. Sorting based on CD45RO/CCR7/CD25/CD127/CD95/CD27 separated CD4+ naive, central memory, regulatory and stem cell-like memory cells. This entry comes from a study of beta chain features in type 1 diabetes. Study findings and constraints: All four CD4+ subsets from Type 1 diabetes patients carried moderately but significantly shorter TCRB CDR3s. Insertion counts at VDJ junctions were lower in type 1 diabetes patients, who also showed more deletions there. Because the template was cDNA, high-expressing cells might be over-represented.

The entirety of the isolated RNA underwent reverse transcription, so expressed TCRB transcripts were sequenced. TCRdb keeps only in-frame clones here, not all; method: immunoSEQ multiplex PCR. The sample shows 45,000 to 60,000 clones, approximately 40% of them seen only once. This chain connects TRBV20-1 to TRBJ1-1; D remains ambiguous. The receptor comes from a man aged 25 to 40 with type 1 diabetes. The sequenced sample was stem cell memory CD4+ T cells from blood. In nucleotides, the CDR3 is TGCAGTGCCACAATGAACACTGAAGCTTTCTTT. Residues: CSATMNTEAFF.